One sample yielded the 21 T cell receptor beta chains listed below, sequenced in a study of blood T cell repertoires in COVID-19. Method: immunoSEQ multiplex PCR; TCRdb's copy keeps in-frame clones and lacks some. The data contain under 250,000 clones, approximately 85% of them seen just once; the ten biggest clones take up approximately 5.1%. The sample consisted of peripheral blood. These receptors all stem from a man aged 50 or older with COVID-19, enrolled during active disease.

This chain connects TRBV28 to TRBJ1-5; D is ambiguous. Germline-derived CDR1 and CDR2 are MDHEN and SYDVKM. Between the trimmed V and J ends, which lost 1 base and 7 bases, there was a span of 5 bases. The CDR3 sequence is 12 residues long. This CDR3 is CASSLFPQPQHF. The CDR3 DNA reads as TGTGCCAGCAGTTTATTCCCGCAGCCCCAGCATTTT.

This clone was picked up one time. V and J are TRBV4-1 and TRBJ1-2; D uncertain. Looked up from germline, CDR1 is MGHRA and CDR2 is YSYEKL. This CDR3 has 14 amino acids. Trimming stripped 0 bases from V and 8 bases from J, with 13 bases between. The CDR3 DNA is TGCGCCAGCAGCCAAGATCAGGTGCAGGCCGGCTACACCTTC. Encoded protein: CASSQDQVQAGYTF.

The chain couples TRBV28 to TRBJ1-5; TRBD1 aligns across 7 bases. The germline V gene has CDR1 MDHEN and CDR2 SYDVKM. The trim removed 4 bases at V and 5 bases at J, leaving 8 bases unmatched. The CDR3 consists of 15 residues. The CDR3 spells CASSSPDRRDQPQHF. The CDR3, as DNA: TGTGCCAGCAGTTCGCCGGACAGGCGAGATCAGCCCCAGCATTTT.

The rearrangement uses TRBV6-2 or TRBV6-3 and TRBJ2-7; 13 bases match TRBD2. Germline loops: CDR1 MNHEY, CDR2 SVGEGT. With 6 bases clipped from V and 6 bases from J, the junction kept 8 bases outside the gene matches. The CDR3 contains 15 residues. For the CDR3, the DNA is TGTGCCAGCAGCATGACTAGCGGGGGGCTCGGCGAGCAGTACTTC. Translating gives CASSMTSGGLGEQYF.

This clone was picked up one time. The genes are TRBV7-8 and TRBJ1-5, with no clear D. The V end lost 5 bases, the J end lost 1 base, and 3 bases lay between the germline ends. The CDR3 extends over 12 amino acids. Germline loops: CDR1 SGHVS, CDR2 FQNEAQ. CDR3 coding DNA: TGTGCCAGCAGCCTAAGCAATCAGCCCCAGCATTTT. Its protein product is CASSLSNQPQHF.

The chain combines TRBV5-5 with TRBJ2-5; D gene uncertain. The V end lost 0 bases, the J end lost 0 bases, and 6 bases lay between the germline ends. CDR3 length equals 14 residues. Germline CDR1 is SGHKS and CDR2 is YYEKEE (reference sequence). The chain's CDR3 is CASSLGAYQETQYF. The CDR3 DNA reads TGTGCCAGCAGCTTGGGGGCGTACCAAGAGACCCAGTACTTC.

As DNA, the CDR3 is TGTGCCAGCAGCCAAATAGTAGGGGCCGGGGATACGCAGTATTTT. Translation gives CASSQIVGAGDTQYF. This rearrangement joins TRBV3-1 (or the pseudogene TRBV3-2) to TRBJ2-3; TRBD1 is a possible D gene (5 bases). Germline V gene lookup returns CDR1 LGHDT and CDR2 YNNKEL (reference sequence). Trimming removed 2 bases from V and 6 bases from J, with 15 bases in between. The CDR3 length is 15 residues.

This chain connects TRBV18 to TRBJ1-1, with 9 positions matching TRBD1. V gave up 3 bases and J gave up 4 bases; unmatched junction bases: 3. CDR3 length: 14 residues. Germline V lookup: CDR1 KGHSH, CDR2 LQKENI. The CDR3, as DNA: TGTGCCAGCTCACCTTCGACAGGGGGCACTGAAGCTTTCTTT. Its translation is CASSPSTGGTEAFF. Full variable domain (outside the CDR3, taken from reference TRBV18 and TRBJ1-1): NAGVMQNPRHLVRRRGQEARLRCSPMKGHSHVYWYRQLPEEGLKFMVYLQKENIIDESGMPKERFSAEFPKEGPSILRIQQVVRGDSAAYFCASSPSTGGTEAFFGQGTRLTVV.

CDR3 residues: CASSLVRDYYNEQFF. The DNA for the CDR3 is TGCGCCAGCAGCTTAGTGAGGGACTATTACAATGAGCAGTTCTTC. The chain combines TRBV5-1 with TRBJ2-1; 7 positions match TRBD2. The ends lost 2 bases at V and 4 bases at J; junction bases unmatched: 6. The V gene's germline CDR1 is SGHRS and CDR2 YFSETQ. This CDR3 region has 15 residues. The variable domain in full, with the rest retrieved from reference TRBV5-1 and TRBJ2-1, is KAGVTQTPRYLIKTRGQQVTLSCSPISGHRSVSWYQQTPGQGLQFLFEYFSETQRNKGNFPGRFSGRQFSNSRSEMNVSTLELGDSALYLCASSLVRDYYNEQFFGPGTRLTVL.

V gene TRBV5-1 combines with J gene TRBJ2-1; 9 nucleotides match TRBD2. CDR1 and CDR2 from the germline V gene are SGHRS and YFSETQ. This CDR3 comprises 15 residues. V shed 4 bases, J shed 4 bases, and the junction held 6 bases outside the gene matches. CDR3 in amino acids: CASSVSGGQYNEQFF. DNA of the CDR3: TGCGCCAGCAGCGTAAGCGGGGGGCAGTACAATGAGCAGTTCTTC.

This rearrangement joins TRBV19 to TRBJ2-2; D unclear. With 0 bases removed from V and 8 bases from J, the gap between germline ends came to 7 bases. Germline V CDR1 and CDR2: LNHDA, SQIVND (reference sequence). This CDR3 has 13 residues. CDR3 nucleotide sequence: TGTGCCAGTAGTATAGACAGTGCTGGGGAGCTGTTTTTT. It specifies CASSIDSAGELFF.

The V gene is TRBV4-1, the J gene TRBJ1-1, with a possible D match to TRBD1 (5 bases). The germline CDR1 and CDR2 sequences are MGHRA and YSYEKL. V shed 1 base and J shed 0 bases, with 6 bases lying between them. This CDR3 comprises 14 residues. This chain's CDR3 is CASSQVTVNTEAFF. As DNA, the CDR3 is TGCGCCAGCAGCCAAGTGACAGTGAACACTGAAGCTTTCTTT.

The chain joins TRBV5-1 to TRBJ1-6, with 7 bases lining up with TRBD1. Germline CDR1 and CDR2: SGHRS and YFSETQ. The CDR3 runs to 15 residues. V lost 0 bases to trimming and J lost 7 bases; unmatched junction nucleotides: 4. The DNA for the CDR3 is TGCGCCAGCAGCTTGGGAGGGGGCGTGAATTCACCCCTCCACTTT. This encodes CASSLGGGVNSPLHF.

This chain connects TRBV18 to TRBJ2-2; the match to TRBD1 covers 8 bases. CDR1 is KGHSH, CDR2 LQKENI, per germline. The CDR3 runs 14 residues. V dropped 3 bases and J dropped 6; count of bases not matched to a gene: 3. The CDR3 DNA is TGTGCCAGCTCACCGCGGACAGGGTCCGGGGAGCTGTTTTTT. Translation gives CASSPRTGSGELFF. Variable domain in full (rest from reference TRBV18 and TRBJ2-2): NAGVMQNPRHLVRRRGQEARLRCSPMKGHSHVYWYRQLPEEGLKFMVYLQKENIIDESGMPKERFSAEFPKEGPSILRIQQVVRGDSAAYFCASSPRTGSGELFFGEGSRLTVL.

This clone was detected once. The rearrangement uses TRBV28 and TRBJ1-5; 8 nucleotides agree with TRBD1. The CDR3 has 14 amino acids. Germline assignment: CDR1 MDHEN and CDR2 SYDVKM. J lost 7 bases, V lost 4 bases, and 6 bases had no gene match. The CDR3 region has the DNA TGTGCCAGCAGTTCCTCAGGGGGCCGGCAGCCCCAGCATTTT. It is translated as CASSSSGGRQPQHF.

This sequence joins TRBV28 and TRBJ2-7, with 7 bases that match TRBD1. Germline V lookup: CDR1 MDHEN, CDR2 SYDVKM. V lost 3 bases, J lost 6 bases, and 5 bases stayed unmatched. The CDR3 is made up of 13 amino acids. The CDR3 loop is CASSFRRQGEQYF. CDR3 DNA sequence: TGTGCCAGCAGTTTTCGCCGACAGGGCGAGCAGTACTTC.

The J gene is TRBJ1-3, the V gene TRBV13; 11 positions agree with TRBD1. Trimming cost V 5 bases and J 5 bases; bases outside gene matches: 2. This CDR3 spans 14 amino acids. CDR1 is PRHDT, CDR2 FYEKMQ, per germline (reference sequence). CDR3 nucleotides: TGTGCCAGCAGCAGGACAGGGGGCAGAAACACCATATATTTT. This codes for CASSRTGGRNTIYF.

This chain links TRBV9 with TRBJ2-7; weak D call: TRBD2 (6 bases). The germline V and J ends were trimmed by 0 bases and 0 bases, with 13 bases remaining between them. CDR1 and CDR2 from the germline V gene are SGDLS and YYNGEE. This CDR3 contains 16 residues. In DNA, the CDR3 is TGTGCCAGCAGCGTAGGGCTCGGGGGAAGCTCCTACGAGCAGTACTTC. This gives the protein CASSVGLGGSSYEQYF.

The rearrangement links TRBV5-1 to TRBJ1-2; D perhaps matches TRBD1 (5 bases). This CDR3 has 16 amino acids. CDR1 and CDR2 (germline): SGHRS, YFSETQ. The ends were cut back, 0 bases at V and 0 bases at J, with 12 bases in the middle. The chain's CDR3 is CASSLVSQTANYGYTF. CDR3 nucleotide sequence: TGCGCCAGCAGCTTGGTAAGCCAGACAGCTAACTATGGCTACACCTTC.

The V gene is TRBV11-2, the J gene TRBJ1-2, with TRBD1 matching 10 bases. The V segment lost 1 base and the J segment 11 bases; nucleotides outside the gene matches: 4. Germline CDR1 reads SGHAT; CDR2 reads FQNNGV. This CDR3 region has 13 residues. CDR3 protein: CASSLGTGGAYTF. CDR3 coding DNA: TGTGCCAGCAGCTTAGGGACAGGGGGGGCGTACACCTTC.

The CDR3 reads CASSDLGTGVDEQFF. The DNA of the CDR3 is TGTGCCAGCAGTGATCTTGGGACAGGGGTGGATGAGCAGTTCTTC. The chain is built from TRBV6-1 and TRBJ2-1; TRBD1 matches at 10 bases. V lost 3 bases to trimming and J lost 8 bases; unmatched junction nucleotides: 7. CDR1 is MNHNS, CDR2 SASEGT, per germline. The CDR3 sequence is 15 residues long.